The 27 T cell receptor beta chains listed next were all sequenced from one sample in a study of CD8+ T cells in alopecia areata. Following RNA extraction, reverse transcription yielded cDNA that acted as the sequencing template. TCRdb's copy holds only in-frame clones and misses some; the assay was immunoSEQ multiplex PCR. The profile shows about 200,000 clones, roughly 57% of them singletons. Sequenced here: CD4+ T cells sorted from blood, sampled at week 0. These receptors came from a human donor with alopecia areata.

This chain joins TRBV27 and TRBJ2-7, with 7 positions matching TRBD2. V dropped 4 bases and J dropped 3; count of bases not matched to a gene: 6. The CDR3 extends over 14 amino acids. CDR1 MNHEY and CDR2 SMNVEV come from the germline V gene (reference sequence). The CDR3 DNA reads as TGTGCCAGCAGTTCTAGCGGCCTCAACTACGAGCAGTACTTC. The encoded protein is CASSSSGLNYEQYF.

V usage is TRBV7-4 and J usage is TRBJ1-3, with D unresolved. The CDR3 is 14 amino acids. V lost 3 bases to trimming and J lost 1 base, with 7 bases between them. Germline CDR1 SGHVT, CDR2 SQSDAQ. The chain's CDR3 is CASSFKTSGNTIYF. The CDR3 DNA sequence: TGTGCCAGCAGCTTTAAGACGTCTGGAAACACCATATATTTT.

The chain carries TRBV7-8 and TRBJ1-1, with TRBD1 identical over 9 bases. V lost 5 bases and J lost 4; bases outside the gene matches: 5. The CDR3 loop spans 14 amino acids. Germline V gene lookup returns CDR1 SGHVS and CDR2 FQNEAQ. DNA of the CDR3: TGTGCCAGCAGCACGACAGGGGGGAGCACTGAAGCTTTCTTT. The encoded protein is CASSTTGGSTEAFF.

In nucleotides, the CDR3 is TGTGCCAGCAGTTACTCGACAGGGGCGGTAGGCTACACCTTC. This encodes CASSYSTGAVGYTF. V usage is TRBV6-5 and J usage is TRBJ1-2, with 8 bases matching TRBD1. The J segment lost 8 bases and the V segment lost 0 bases, leaving 5 bases of the junction unmatched. CDR1 is MNHEY and CDR2 is SVGAGI in the germline V gene. There are 14 residues in the CDR3.

The gene calls are TRBV6-5 and TRBJ1-1; D remains unclear. Trimming took off 2 bases at V and 2 bases at J, with 12 bases between the two ends. The germline V gene has CDR1 MNHEY and CDR2 SVGAGI. The CDR3 consists of 15 residues. The CDR3 here is CASSYTSQENTEAFF. The CDR3 DNA sequence: TGTGCCAGCAGTTACACCAGCCAGGAAAACACTGAAGCTTTCTTT.

In this sample, this clone turned up a few times. The rearrangement uses TRBV2 and TRBJ2-1; D gene uncertain. Looked up from germline, CDR1 is SNHLY and CDR2 is FYNNEI. V was clipped by 2 bases and J by 2 bases, with 10 bases between them. The CDR3 spans 15 residues. The CDR3 sequence: CASSEQGLTYNEQFF. The CDR3 DNA is TGTGCCAGCAGTGAACAAGGTCTTACCTACAATGAGCAGTTCTTC.

This clone was recorded once. The chain combines TRBV11-2 with TRBJ2-2; no reliable D call. The CDR3 sequence is 15 residues long. CDR1 SGHAT and CDR2 FQNNGV come from the germline V gene. Trimming pared 1 base from V and 3 bases from J, leaving 9 bases between. The CDR3 spells CASSLVGSHTGELFF. The CDR3 coding sequence is TGTGCCAGCAGCTTAGTGGGCTCCCACACCGGGGAGCTGTTTTTT.

The chain carries TRBV5-1 and TRBJ2-3, with D perhaps matching TRBD1 (6 bases). The CDR3 has 15 amino acids. From germline, CDR1 is SGHRS and CDR2 YFSETQ. The V gene lost 3 bases and the J gene lost 0 bases, with 11 bases spanning the gap. This CDR3 is CASSSGTRSTDTQYF. The CDR3 DNA is TGCGCCAGCAGCTCGGGGACAAGGAGCACAGATACGCAGTATTTT.

The chain employs TRBV19 and TRBJ2-3; 10 nucleotides line up with TRBD2. V was clipped by 11 bases and J by 4 bases; unmatched bases: 12. There are 15 residues in the CDR3. CDR1 and CDR2 from the germline V gene are LNHDA and SQIVND (reference sequence). Written as DNA, the CDR3 is TGTGCCGCTGGGAGGACTAGCGGCCAGGCAGATACGCAGTATTTT. Its translation is CAAGRTSGQADTQYF.

The CDR3 coding sequence is TGTGCCAGCAGTGATTCCCGCCGTGGGACCGGGGAGCTGTTTTTT. As protein: CASSDSRRGTGELFF. The V call is TRBV6-1, the J call TRBJ2-2; D remains unclear. The V gene's germline CDR1 is MNHNS and CDR2 SASEGT. Deletions cut 3 bases from V and 5 bases from J, with 13 bases between. This CDR3 comprises 15 residues.

The chain couples TRBV30 to TRBJ2-7; D might be TRBD2 (7 bases). V was cut by 8 bases and J by 1 base, with 18 bases left in between. Germline V CDR1 and CDR2: GTSNPN, SVGIG (reference sequence). This CDR3 contains 14 residues. The CDR3 protein is CATQPRGGSYEQYF. DNA of the CDR3: TGTGCCACCCAACCAAGGGGGGGTTCCTACGAGCAGTACTTC. Supplemented by reference TRBV30 and TRBJ2-7, the full variable domain reads SQTIHQWPATLVQPVGSPLSLECTVEGTSNPNLYWYRQAAGRGLQLLFYSVGIGQISSEVPQNLSASRPQDRQFILSSKKLLLSDSGFYLCATQPRGGSYEQYFGPGTRLTVT.

This chain connects TRBV7-3 to TRBJ1-2, with D hard to call. Germline V gene sequence: CDR1 SGHTA, CDR2 FQGTGA. The length of the CDR3 is 13 residues. Deletions cut 0 bases from V and 7 bases from J, with 9 bases between. CDR3 sequence reads: CASSLTFEGGYTF. The CDR3 DNA reads TGTGCCAGCAGCTTAACGTTCGAGGGTGGCTACACCTTC.

V and J are TRBV5-6 and TRBJ1-3; possible D gene TRBD1, 5 bases. Germline lookup yields CDR1 SGHDT and CDR2 YYEEEE. Trimming shortened V by 1 base and J by 1 base, and 6 bases separated the two germline ends. The CDR3 extends over 14 amino acids. CDR3 residues: CASSLQGSGNTIYF. Here the CDR3 DNA reads TGTGCCAGCAGCTTGCAGGGATCTGGAAACACCATATATTTT.

The chain carries TRBV5-1 and TRBJ1-2; 9 bases are shared with TRBD1. Germline CDR1 reads SGHRS; CDR2 reads YFSETQ. The CDR3 has 16 residues. Germline trimming cut 4 bases from V and 4 bases from J; bases unmatched to any gene: 11. The CDR3 nucleotides are TGCGCCAGCAGCGGCGGGACAGGGAGTCATAGCTATGGCTACACCTTC. The encoded protein is CASSGGTGSHSYGYTF.

The CDR3 DNA sequence: TGTGCCTGGACCCCTAACTATGGCTACACCTTC. Protein: CAWTPNYGYTF. The chain joins TRBV30 to TRBJ1-2; D remains ambiguous. Trimming took 4 bases from V and 0 from J, leaving 3 bases between them. Germline values: CDR1 GTSNPN, CDR2 SVGIG (reference sequence). The CDR3 totals 11 residues.

The genes are TRBV7-3 and TRBJ1-1; D not resolved. Looked up from germline, CDR1 is SGHTA and CDR2 is FQGTGA. V was clipped by 2 bases and J by 4 bases, with 2 bases between them. This CDR3 is 11 amino acids long. CDR3 sequence: CASSLGTEAFF. The CDR3 coding sequence is TGTGCCAGCAGCTTAGGCACTGAAGCTTTCTTT.

This clone was picked up a small number of times. This chain links TRBV4-2 with TRBJ1-1; perhaps TRBD1 as D (5 bases). Trimming left V 0 bases short and J 6 bases short, with 17 bases between. This CDR3 has 16 amino acids. Germline lookup yields CDR1 LGHNA and CDR2 YNFKEQ. This chain's CDR3 is CASSQEGLWRGAEAFF. As DNA, the CDR3 is TGTGCCAGCAGCCAAGAGGGGCTTTGGAGGGGTGCTGAAGCTTTCTTT.

The V and J genes are TRBV4-1 and TRBJ1-5, with D tentatively TRBD1 (5 bases). CDR3 length: 14 amino acids. Germline assignment: CDR1 MGHRA and CDR2 YSYEKL. V was trimmed by 3 bases and J by 1 base, leaving 7 bases between them. The CDR3 region has the DNA TGCGCCAGCAGCCAGTGGACAAGCAATCAGCCCCAGCATTTT. Its protein is CASSQWTSNQPQHF.

This chain uses TRBV5-1 with TRBJ2-6; D gene ambiguous. The CDR3 consists of 14 residues. The V gene's germline CDR1 is SGHRS and CDR2 YFSETQ. V lost 9 bases to trimming and J lost 0 bases, with 10 bases between them. CDR3 protein: CATIVSSGANVLTF. The CDR3 DNA sequence: TGCGCCACCATCGTGAGCTCTGGGGCCAACGTCCTGACTTTC.

By sample fraction, this clone is medium-sized. The same CDR3 also results from other DNA sequences found in this sample. This chain joins TRBV2 and TRBJ2-3; TRBD2 aligns across 12 bases. The trim removed 6 bases at V and 2 bases at J, leaving 9 bases unmatched. This CDR3 contains 17 residues. Germline CDR1 reads SNHLY; CDR2 reads FYNNEI. For the CDR3, the DNA is TGTGCCAGCAGCCCTAGACTAGCGGGGGATTTCACAGATACGCAGTATTTT. Its protein is CASSPRLAGDFTDTQYF.

The chain joins TRBV28 to TRBJ2-2, with 8 bases that match TRBD2. V lost 7 bases, J lost 5 bases, and 6 bases stayed unmatched. Germline V CDR1 and CDR2: MDHEN, SYDVKM. This CDR3 comprises 14 residues. The CDR3 DNA reads as TGTGCCAGCATGGCCGGGAGGGGTACCGGGGAGCTGTTTTTT. Translated: CASMAGRGTGELFF.

This chain joins TRBV27 and TRBJ1-2; 10 positions match TRBD1. The CDR3 consists of 15 residues. Germline V gene sequence: CDR1 MNHEY, CDR2 SMNVEV (reference sequence). J lost 4 bases, V lost 0 bases, and 2 bases had no gene match. The CDR3 DNA reads TGTGCCAGCAGTTTATCGACAGGGGGCCTCTATGGCTACACCTTC. It translates to CASSLSTGGLYGYTF.

This clone showed up just a few times. The chain employs TRBV30 and TRBJ2-7; 7 bases align to TRBD2. Germline V gene lookup returns CDR1 GTSNPN and CDR2 SVGIG (reference sequence). This CDR3 is 15 amino acids long. The J segment lost 3 bases and the V segment lost 2 bases, leaving 10 bases of the junction unmatched. In DNA form, the CDR3 reads TGTGCCTGGAGTCTAGCGGATAAGCTGGGCTACGAGCAGTACTTC. It specifies CAWSLADKLGYEQYF.

The chain has TRBV10-3 and TRBJ2-3; TRBD2 is a possible D gene (6 bases). V was clipped by 4 bases and J by 5 bases, with 10 bases between them. CDR1 and CDR2 from the germline V gene are ENHRY and SYGVKD. The CDR3 covers 13 residues. The CDR3 sequence is CAISGGTQDTQYF. The CDR3 nucleotides read TGTGCCATCAGTGGCGGGACCCAAGATACGCAGTATTTT.

The chain uses TRBV5-1 and TRBJ2-3, with a weak D call TRBD2 (6 bases). Trimming removed 6 bases at V and 3 bases at J, with 20 bases between. Germline V gene lookup returns CDR1 SGHRS and CDR2 YFSETQ. The CDR3 covers 16 residues. The CDR3 region has the DNA TGCGCCAGCACCCCCGTTGGTAGCGGCCTTACAGATACGCAGTATTTT. This encodes CASTPVGSGLTDTQYF.

This clone was observed a handful of times. The chain couples TRBV14 to TRBJ1-6; D uncertain. Germline assignment: CDR1 SGHDN and CDR2 FVKESK. The CDR3 length is 13 residues. V was trimmed by 4 bases and J by 7 bases, leaving 8 bases between them. Written as DNA, the CDR3 is TGTGCCAGCAGCCCTCACGAGAATTCACCCCTCCACTTT. The encoded protein is CASSPHENSPLHF.

The chain combines TRBV5-4 with TRBJ2-3; D is uncertain. This CDR3 has 14 amino acids. CDR1 SGHNT and CDR2 YYREEE come from the germline V gene (reference sequence). Trimming took off 1 base at V and 2 bases at J, with 8 bases between the two ends. CDR3 region: CASSLKGYTDTQYF. The DNA of the CDR3 is TGTGCCAGCAGCTTGAAAGGCTACACAGATACGCAGTATTTT.